This TCR beta chain derives from a study of T cells expressing NK-cell markers. Study summary: From sorted CD3+CD56+NKG2C+, CD3+CD56+NKG2C- and CD3+CD56-NKG2C+ T cells came the TCR beta repertoires. Most of the eight sequenced donors were classified as HCMV-seropositive, and one was classified as seronegative. Study outcomes and limitations: NKG2C+ dominant clonotype frequencies in about 6 donors were roughly 1.0-7.0% of CD8+ T cells.

With regard to this clonotype: The antigen is undetermined.

The CDR3 extends over 17 amino acids. Germline-derived CDR1 and CDR2 are MNHNS and SASEGT. TCRdb re-called the 5' RACE reads; every CDR3 protein appears as one record, without DNA. This repertoire includes 160,000 or so distinct CDR3 sequences. The source of this sequence is a woman aged 18 to 75 in good health. V and J are TRBV6-1 and TRBJ1-1. The sequenced sample was blood T cells: a sorted CD56 or NKG2C T cell subset, CD4+ or CD8+ T cells, or bulk PBMC T cells (not recorded which). The CDR3 here is CASSANMGGPRNTEAFF.